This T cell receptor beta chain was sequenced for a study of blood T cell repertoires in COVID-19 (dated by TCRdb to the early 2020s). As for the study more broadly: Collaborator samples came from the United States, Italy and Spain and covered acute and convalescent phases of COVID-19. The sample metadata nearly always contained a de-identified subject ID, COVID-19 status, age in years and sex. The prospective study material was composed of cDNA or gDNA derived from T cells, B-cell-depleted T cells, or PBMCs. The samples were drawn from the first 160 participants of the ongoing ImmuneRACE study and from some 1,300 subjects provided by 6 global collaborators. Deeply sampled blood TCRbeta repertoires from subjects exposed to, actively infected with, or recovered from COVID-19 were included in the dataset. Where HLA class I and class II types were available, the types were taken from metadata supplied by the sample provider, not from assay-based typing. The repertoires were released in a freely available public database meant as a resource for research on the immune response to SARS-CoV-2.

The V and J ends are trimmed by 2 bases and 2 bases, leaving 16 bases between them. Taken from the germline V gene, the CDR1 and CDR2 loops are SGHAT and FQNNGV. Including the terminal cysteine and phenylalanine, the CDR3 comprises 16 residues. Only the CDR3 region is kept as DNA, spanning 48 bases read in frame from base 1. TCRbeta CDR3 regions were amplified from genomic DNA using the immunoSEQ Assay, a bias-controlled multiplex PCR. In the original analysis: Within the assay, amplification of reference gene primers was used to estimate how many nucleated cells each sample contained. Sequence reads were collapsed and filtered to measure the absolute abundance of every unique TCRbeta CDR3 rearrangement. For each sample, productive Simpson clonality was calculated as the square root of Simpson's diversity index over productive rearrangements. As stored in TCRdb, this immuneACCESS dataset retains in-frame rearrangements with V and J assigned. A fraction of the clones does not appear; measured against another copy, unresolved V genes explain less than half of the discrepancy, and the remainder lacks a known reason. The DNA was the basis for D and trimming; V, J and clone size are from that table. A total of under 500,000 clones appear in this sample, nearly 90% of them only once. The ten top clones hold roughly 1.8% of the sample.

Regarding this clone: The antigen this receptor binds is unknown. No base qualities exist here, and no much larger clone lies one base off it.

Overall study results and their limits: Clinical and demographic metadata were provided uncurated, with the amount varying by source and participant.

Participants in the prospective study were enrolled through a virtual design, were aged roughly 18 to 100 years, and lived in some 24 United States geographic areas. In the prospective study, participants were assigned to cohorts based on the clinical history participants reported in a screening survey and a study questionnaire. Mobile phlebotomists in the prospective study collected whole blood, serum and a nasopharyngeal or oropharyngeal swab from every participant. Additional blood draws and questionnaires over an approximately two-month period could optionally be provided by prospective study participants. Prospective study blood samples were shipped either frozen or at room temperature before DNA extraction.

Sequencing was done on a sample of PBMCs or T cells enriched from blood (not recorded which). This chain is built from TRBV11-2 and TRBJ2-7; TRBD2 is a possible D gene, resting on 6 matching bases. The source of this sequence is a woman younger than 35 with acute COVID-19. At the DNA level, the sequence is TGTGCCAGCAGCTTAATGAGGAGCGGGCGGGCCTACGAGCAGTACTTC. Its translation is CASSLMRSGRAYEQYF.